The clone carrying this TCR beta chain was recorded a few times. These data are taken from a study of T-cell reconstitution after alpha-beta-depleted transplantation in children. Preparation of the TCRbeta library was carried out with unique molecular identifiers. TCRdb analysed the PCR reads with MiXCR anew, one entry per CDR3 protein. The repertoire holds 250,000 to 350,000 distinct CDR3 sequences, with approximately 9.6% as singletons. The receptor was derived from a human donor who donated a stem cell graft to a child with SCID. The material sequenced was PBMCs from the stem cell graft donor, taken from the stem cell graft.

CDR3 bases: TGTGCCAGCAGTTCTACCAGGGTAAGCTCCTACAATGAGCAGTTCTTC. Translation: CASSSTRVSSYNEQFF. This sequence joins TRBV6-5 and TRBJ2-1, with a possible D match to TRBD1 (5 bases). CDR1 is MNHEY and CDR2 is SVGAGI in the germline V gene. The CDR3 extends over 16 amino acids. V was clipped by 4 bases and J by 0 bases, with 13 bases between them.